These 11 T cell receptor beta chains originate from one sample sequenced in a study of OX40 agonist ivuxolimab in advanced cancers. Assay used: immunoSEQ multiplex PCR; TCRdb lists only in-frame clones, some missing. The table records approximately 64,000 clones, about nine tenths of them present only once. The starting material was CD4+ or CD8+ T cells sorted from blood, obtained in a trial of the OX40 agonist ivuxolimab. Receptor source: an adult with an advanced solid tumor such as melanoma, head and neck, liver or kidney cancer.

The rearrangement uses TRBV27 and TRBJ2-5; 8 nucleotides line up with TRBD2. With V trimmed by 5 bases and J by 5 bases, 10 bases remained unmatched. Germline CDR1 is MNHEY and CDR2 is SMNVEV (reference sequence). The CDR3 is 15 amino acids. The CDR3 here is CASSPPGGGTETQYF. CDR3 DNA sequence: TGTGCCAGCAGTCCCCCCGGCGGGGGGACGGAGACCCAGTACTTC.

The chain has TRBV4-2 and TRBJ2-1, with D perhaps matching TRBD2 (5 bases). CDR1 and CDR2 (germline): LGHNA, YNFKEQ. Trimming pared 1 base from V and 3 bases from J, leaving 13 bases between. The length of the CDR3 is 16 residues. CDR3: CASSQAAAGRYNEQFF. CDR3 sequence (DNA): TGTGCCAGCAGCCAAGCTGCTGCGGGCCGCTACAATGAGCAGTTCTTC.

This chain links TRBV6-1 with TRBJ2-7; 9 nucleotides line up with TRBD2. The CDR3 runs 14 residues. Germline loops: CDR1 MNHNS, CDR2 SASEGT. V lost 3 bases to trimming and J lost 10 bases; unmatched junction nucleotides: 10. The CDR3 bases are TGTGCCAGCAGTGAGGAGCGGGGGGCTCAAGGTCAGTACTTC. Translation gives CASSEERGAQGQYF.

This clone was picked up a small number of times. The chain recombines TRBV19 with TRBJ1-1; 8 bases fit TRBD1. Germline V gene sequence: CDR1 LNHDA, CDR2 SQIVND (reference sequence). The CDR3 runs to 15 residues. J gave up 2 bases and V 7 bases, and 9 bases lay outside the gene matches. CDR3 sequence reads: CASTNPTGVNTEAFF. The CDR3 nucleotides are TGTGCCAGTACCAACCCGACAGGGGTAAACACTGAAGCTTTCTTT.

The chain employs TRBV7-8 and TRBJ1-1, with D uncertain. This CDR3 contains 17 residues. V was clipped by 4 bases and J by 3 bases, with 21 bases between them. Germline V gene sequence: CDR1 SGHVS, CDR2 FQNEAQ. The CDR3 protein is CASSSYGSPFRHTEAFF. The CDR3 nucleotides are TGTGCCAGCAGCTCCTATGGGTCCCCATTCAGGCACACTGAAGCTTTCTTT.

The V and J genes are TRBV9 and TRBJ2-7, with D perhaps TRBD1 (6 bases). The CDR3 spans 15 residues. Germline V lookup: CDR1 SGDLS, CDR2 YYNGEE. The V and J ends lost 3 bases and 2 bases respectively, with 15 bases between them. CDR3 protein: CASSDRDNGPYEQYF. Here the CDR3 DNA reads TGTGCCAGCAGCGACCGGGACAACGGACCCTACGAGCAGTACTTC.

V gene TRBV4-1 combines with J gene TRBJ1-6; D may be TRBD1 (5 bases). Germline CDR1 is MGHRA and CDR2 is YSYEKL. The CDR3 contains 14 residues. The V gene lost 4 bases and the J gene lost 6 bases, with 10 bases spanning the gap. The chain's CDR3 is CASSPRDPNSPLHF. The CDR3 DNA is TGCGCCAGCAGCCCCAGGGATCCTAATTCACCCCTCCACTTT.

The chain has TRBV5-4 and TRBJ1-6, with D possibly matching TRBD1 (5 bases). This CDR3 is 15 amino acids long. Trimming took off 0 bases at V and 12 bases at J, with 16 bases between the two ends. CDR1 SGHNT and CDR2 YYREEE come from the germline V gene (reference sequence). The CDR3 sequence: CASSLDAGGLEPLHF. As DNA, the CDR3 is TGTGCCAGCAGCTTGGACGCGGGGGGTCTTGAACCCCTCCACTTT.

This clone was counted a few times. The rearrangement links TRBV11-2 to TRBJ2-7, with a weak D call TRBD1 (6 bases). CDR3 size: 13 residues. With 0 bases removed from V and 5 bases from J, the gap between germline ends came to 8 bases. CDR1 SGHAT and CDR2 FQNNGV come from the germline V gene. The CDR3 reads CASSLDTGHEQYF. The CDR3 nucleotides are TGTGCCAGCAGCTTAGATACAGGGCACGAGCAGTACTTC.

V and J are TRBV10-2 and TRBJ2-3; D perhaps matches TRBD2 (6 bases). The CDR3 extends over 15 amino acids. Trimming shortened V by 2 bases and J by 4 bases, and 13 bases separated the two germline ends. Germline V gene sequence: CDR1 WSHSY, CDR2 SAAADI. In DNA form, the CDR3 reads TGCGCCAGCAGTGAGACAGCTGGGGAGGCAGATACGCAGTATTTT. This translates into CASSETAGEADTQYF.

J is TRBJ1-1 and V is TRBV27; a weak D match, TRBD1 (5 bases). The CDR3 spans 19 residues. Germline V gives CDR1 MNHEY, CDR2 SMNVEV (reference sequence). V lost 6 bases to trimming and J lost 3 bases, with 29 bases between them. The CDR3 DNA is TGTGCCAGCAGCTACCCCGCCGGAAGATTGGGGGGTGAGGACACTGAAGCTTTCTTT. This codes for CASSYPAGRLGGEDTEAFF.